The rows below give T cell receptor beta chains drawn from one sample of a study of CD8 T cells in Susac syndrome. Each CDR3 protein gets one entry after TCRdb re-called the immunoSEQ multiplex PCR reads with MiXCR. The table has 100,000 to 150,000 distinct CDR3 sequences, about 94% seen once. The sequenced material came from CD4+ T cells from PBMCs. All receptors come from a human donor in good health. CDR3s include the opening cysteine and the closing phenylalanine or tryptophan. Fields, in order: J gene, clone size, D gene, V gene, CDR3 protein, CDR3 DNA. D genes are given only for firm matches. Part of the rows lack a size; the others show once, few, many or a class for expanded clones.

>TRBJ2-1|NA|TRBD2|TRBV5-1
CASSERTSGFNNEQFF
TGCGCCAGCAGCGAGCGGACTAGCGGGTTTAACAATGAGCAGTTCTTC
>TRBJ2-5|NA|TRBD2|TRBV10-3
CAIGGTSGVQETQYF
TGTGCCATCGGAGGGACTAGCGGGGTCCAAGAGACCCAGTACTTC
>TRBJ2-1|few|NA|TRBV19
CASSPRGPSSYNEQFF
TGTGCCAGTAGCCCCCGAGGCCCAAGCTCCTACAATGAGCAGTTCTTC
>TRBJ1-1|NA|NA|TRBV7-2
CASSFPAMNTEAFF
TGTGCCAGCAGCTTCCCAGCCATGAACACTGAAGCTTTCTTT
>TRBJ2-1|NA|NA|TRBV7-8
CASSLADSYNEQFF
TGTGCCAGCAGCTTAGCGGACTCCTACAATGAGCAGTTCTTC
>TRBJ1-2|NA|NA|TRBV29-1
CSVETSEGYTF
TGCAGCGTTGAAACGTCGGAAGGCTACACCTTC
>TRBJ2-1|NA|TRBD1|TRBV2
CASTTDRGPKQFF
TGTGCCAGCACGACGGACAGGGGGCCTAAGCAGTTCTTC
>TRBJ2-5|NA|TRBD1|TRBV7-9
CASSSGQGQTQYF
TGTGCCAGCAGCTCAGGACAGGGGCAGACCCAGTACTTC
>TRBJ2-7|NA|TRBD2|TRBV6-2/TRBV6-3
CASSLQRGSYEQYF
TGTGCCAGCAGCTTGCAGCGGGGCTCCTACGAGCAGTACTTC
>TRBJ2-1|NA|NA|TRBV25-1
CASSETRKVNEQFF
TGTGCCAGCAGTGAGACCAGAAAGGTCAATGAGCAGTTCTTC
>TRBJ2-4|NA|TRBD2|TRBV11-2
CASSSLAGESIQYF
TGTGCCAGCAGCTCGCTAGCGGGAGAGAGCATTCAGTACTTC
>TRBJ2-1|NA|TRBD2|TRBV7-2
CASSPSGRAFHEQFF
TGTGCCAGCAGCCCTAGCGGGAGGGCCTTCCATGAGCAGTTCTTC
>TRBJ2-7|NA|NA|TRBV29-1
CSGGYIDEQYF
TGCAGCGGCGGGTATATCGACGAGCAGTACTTC